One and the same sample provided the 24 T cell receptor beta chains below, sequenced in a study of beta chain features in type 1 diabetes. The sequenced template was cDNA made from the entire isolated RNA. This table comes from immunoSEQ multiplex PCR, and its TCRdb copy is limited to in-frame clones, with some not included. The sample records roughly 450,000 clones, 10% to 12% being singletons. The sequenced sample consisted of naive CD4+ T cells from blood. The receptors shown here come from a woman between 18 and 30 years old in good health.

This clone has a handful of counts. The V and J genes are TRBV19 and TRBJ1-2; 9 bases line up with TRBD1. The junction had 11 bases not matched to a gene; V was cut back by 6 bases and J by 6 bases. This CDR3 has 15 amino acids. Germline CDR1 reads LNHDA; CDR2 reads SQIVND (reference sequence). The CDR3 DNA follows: TGTGCCAGTAGCAACAGGGGGCCTCTAAGAGATGGCTACACCTTC. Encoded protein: CASSNRGPLRDGYTF.

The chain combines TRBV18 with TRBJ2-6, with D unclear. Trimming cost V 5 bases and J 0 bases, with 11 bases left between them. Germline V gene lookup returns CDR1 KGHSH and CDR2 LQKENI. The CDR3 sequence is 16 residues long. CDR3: CASSLGPLSGANVLTF. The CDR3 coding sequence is TGTGCCAGCTCATTAGGACCGCTCTCTGGGGCCAACGTCCTGACTTTC.

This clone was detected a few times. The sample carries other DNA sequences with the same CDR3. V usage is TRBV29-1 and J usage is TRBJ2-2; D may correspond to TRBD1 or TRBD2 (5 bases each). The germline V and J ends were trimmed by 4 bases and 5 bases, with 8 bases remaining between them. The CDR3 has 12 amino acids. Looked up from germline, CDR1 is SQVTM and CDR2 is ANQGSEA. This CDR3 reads CSVARGTGELFF. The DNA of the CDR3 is TGCAGCGTTGCGAGGGGAACCGGGGAGCTGTTTTTT.

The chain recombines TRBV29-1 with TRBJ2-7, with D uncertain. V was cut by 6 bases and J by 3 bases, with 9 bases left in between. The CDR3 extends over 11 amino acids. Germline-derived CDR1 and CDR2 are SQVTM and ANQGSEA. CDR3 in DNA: TGCAGCGTAACGAAGGGCTACGAGCAGTACGTC. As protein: CSVTKGYEQYV.

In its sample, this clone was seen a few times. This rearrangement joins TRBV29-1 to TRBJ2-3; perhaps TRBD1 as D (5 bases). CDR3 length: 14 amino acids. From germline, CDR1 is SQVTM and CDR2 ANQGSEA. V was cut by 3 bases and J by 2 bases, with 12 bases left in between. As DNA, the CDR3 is TGCAGCGTTGATCTCCGACAGATCACAGATACGCAGTATTTT. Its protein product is CSVDLRQITDTQYF.

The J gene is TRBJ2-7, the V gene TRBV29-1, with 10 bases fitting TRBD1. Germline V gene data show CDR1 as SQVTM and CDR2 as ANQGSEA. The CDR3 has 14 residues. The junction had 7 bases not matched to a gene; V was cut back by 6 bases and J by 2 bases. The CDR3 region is CSVSGQGDTYEQYF. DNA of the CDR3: TGCAGCGTATCTGGACAGGGGGATACCTACGAGCAGTACTTC.

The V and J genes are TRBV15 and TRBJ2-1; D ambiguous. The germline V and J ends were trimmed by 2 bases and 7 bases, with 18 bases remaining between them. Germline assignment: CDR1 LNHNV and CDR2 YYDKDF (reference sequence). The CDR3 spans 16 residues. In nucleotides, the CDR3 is TGTGCCACCAGCAGAACCCAAAAGAGGACGGAAAATGAGCAGTTCTTC. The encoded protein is CATSRTQKRTENEQFF. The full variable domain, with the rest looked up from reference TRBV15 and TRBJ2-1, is DAMVIQNPRYQVTQFGKPVTLSCSQTLNHNVMYWYQQKSSQAPKLLFHYYDKDFNNEADTPDNFQSRRPNTSFCFLDIRSPGLGDTAMYLCATSRTQKRTENEQFFGPGTRLTVL.

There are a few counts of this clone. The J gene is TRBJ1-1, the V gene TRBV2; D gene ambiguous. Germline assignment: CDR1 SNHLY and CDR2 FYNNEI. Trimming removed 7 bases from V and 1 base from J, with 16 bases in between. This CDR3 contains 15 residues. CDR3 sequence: CASTGSVTRNTEAFF. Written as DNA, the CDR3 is TGTGCCAGCACCGGAAGCGTGACGCGGAACACTGAAGCTTTCTTT.

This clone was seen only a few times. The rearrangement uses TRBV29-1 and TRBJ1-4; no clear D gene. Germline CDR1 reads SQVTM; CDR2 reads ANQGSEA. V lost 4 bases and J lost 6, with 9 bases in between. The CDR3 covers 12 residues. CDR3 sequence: CSVASGDEKLFF. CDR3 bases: TGCAGCGTTGCTTCCGGCGATGAAAAACTGTTTTTT. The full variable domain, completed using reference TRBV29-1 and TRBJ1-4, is SAVISQKPSRDICQRGTSLTIQCQVDSQVTMMFWYRQQPGQSLTLIATANQGSEATYESGFVIDKFPISRPNLTFSTLTVSNMSPEDSSIYLCSVASGDEKLFFGSGTQLSVL.

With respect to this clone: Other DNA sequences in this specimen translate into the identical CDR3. CDR3 coding DNA: TGCGCCAGCAGCCCAGGGAGCTCTGGGGCCAACGTCCTGACTTTC. Translated, it gives CASSPGSSGANVLTF. The chain recombines TRBV5-1 with TRBJ2-6; the D call may be TRBD1 or TRBD2 (5 bases each). The germline V gene has CDR1 SGHRS and CDR2 YFSETQ. Trimming took off 4 bases at V and 0 bases at J, with 8 bases between the two ends. CDR3 length: 15 residues. The variable domain in full, with the rest retrieved from reference TRBV5-1 and TRBJ2-6, is KAGVTQTPRYLIKTRGQQVTLSCSPISGHRSVSWYQQTPGQGLQFLFEYFSETQRNKGNFPGRFSGRQFSNSRSEMNVSTLELGDSALYLCASSPGSSGANVLTFGAGSRLTVL.

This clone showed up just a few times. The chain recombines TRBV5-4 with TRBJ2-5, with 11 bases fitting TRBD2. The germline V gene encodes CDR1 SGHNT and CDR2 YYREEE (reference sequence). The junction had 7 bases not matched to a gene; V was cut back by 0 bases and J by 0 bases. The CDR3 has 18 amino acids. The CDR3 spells CASSLAASGGIYQETQYF. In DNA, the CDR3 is TGTGCCAGCAGCTTGGCGGCTAGCGGGGGGATATACCAAGAGACCCAGTACTTC.

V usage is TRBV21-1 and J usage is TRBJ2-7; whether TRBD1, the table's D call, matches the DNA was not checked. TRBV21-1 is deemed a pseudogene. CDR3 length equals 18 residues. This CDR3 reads CASSKGCRWGQGLCEQYF. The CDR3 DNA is TGTGCCAGCAGCAAAGGATGCCGCTGGGGACAGGGCTTGTGCGAGCAGTACTTC.

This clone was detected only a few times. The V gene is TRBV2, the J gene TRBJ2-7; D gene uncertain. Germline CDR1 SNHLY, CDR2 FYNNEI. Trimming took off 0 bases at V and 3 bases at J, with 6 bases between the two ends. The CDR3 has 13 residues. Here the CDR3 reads CASSEAEDYEQYF. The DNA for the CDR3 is TGTGCCAGCAGTGAAGCGGAAGACTACGAGCAGTACTTC.

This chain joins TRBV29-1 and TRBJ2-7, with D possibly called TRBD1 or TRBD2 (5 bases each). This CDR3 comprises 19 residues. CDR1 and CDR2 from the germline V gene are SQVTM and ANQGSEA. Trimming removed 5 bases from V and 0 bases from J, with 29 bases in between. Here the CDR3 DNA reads TGCAGCGTTACCTCTCGGGGCGGGTTCTTTTCTCTGAGCTCCTACGAGCAGTACTTC. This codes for CSVTSRGGFFSLSSYEQYF.

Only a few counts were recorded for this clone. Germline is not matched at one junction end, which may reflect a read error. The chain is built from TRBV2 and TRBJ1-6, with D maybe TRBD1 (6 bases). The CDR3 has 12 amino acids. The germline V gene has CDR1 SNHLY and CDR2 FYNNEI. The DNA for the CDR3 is TGCCTCCAGGGGAGCCTAACTTCACCCCTCCACTTT. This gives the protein CLQGSLTSPLHF.

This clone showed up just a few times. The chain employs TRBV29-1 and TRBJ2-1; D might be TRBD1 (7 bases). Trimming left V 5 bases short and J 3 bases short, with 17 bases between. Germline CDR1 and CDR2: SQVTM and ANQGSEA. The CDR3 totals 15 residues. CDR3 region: CSVRGGGGHYNEQFF. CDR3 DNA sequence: TGCAGCGTTAGGGGTGGAGGGGGCCACTACAATGAGCAGTTCTTC.

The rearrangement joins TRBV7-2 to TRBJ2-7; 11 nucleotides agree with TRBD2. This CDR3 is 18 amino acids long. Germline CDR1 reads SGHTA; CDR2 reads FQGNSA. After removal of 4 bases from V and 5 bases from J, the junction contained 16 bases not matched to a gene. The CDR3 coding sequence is TGTGCCAGCAGCTACGCTGGTAGCGGGAGGGCCATTCTCCACGAGCAGTACTTC. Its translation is CASSYAGSGRAILHEQYF.

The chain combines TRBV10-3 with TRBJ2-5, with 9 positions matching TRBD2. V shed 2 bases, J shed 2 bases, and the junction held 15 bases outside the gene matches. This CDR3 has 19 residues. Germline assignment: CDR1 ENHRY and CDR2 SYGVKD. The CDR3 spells CAISERGSQASGVQETQYF. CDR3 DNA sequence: TGTGCCATCAGTGAGCGAGGCAGCCAGGCTAGCGGGGTACAAGAGACCCAGTACTTC.

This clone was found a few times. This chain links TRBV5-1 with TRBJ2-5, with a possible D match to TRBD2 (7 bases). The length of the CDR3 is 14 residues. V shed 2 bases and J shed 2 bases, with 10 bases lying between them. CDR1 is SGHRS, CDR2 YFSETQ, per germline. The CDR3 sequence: CASSLGGAQETQYF. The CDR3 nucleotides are TGCGCCAGCAGCTTAGGGGGGGCTCAAGAGACCCAGTACTTC.

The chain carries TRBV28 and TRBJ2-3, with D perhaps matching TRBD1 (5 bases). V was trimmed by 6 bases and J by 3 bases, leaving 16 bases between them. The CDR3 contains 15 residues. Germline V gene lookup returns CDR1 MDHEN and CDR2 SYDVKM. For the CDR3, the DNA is TGTGCCAGCAGCGTCAGGGAATTACGGACAGATACGCAGTATTTT. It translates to CASSVRELRTDTQYF.

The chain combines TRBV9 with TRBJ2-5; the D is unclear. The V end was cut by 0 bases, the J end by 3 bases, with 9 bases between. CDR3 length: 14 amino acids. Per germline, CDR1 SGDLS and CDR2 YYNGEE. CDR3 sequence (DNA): TGTGCCAGCAGCGTAGGGCAGTTAAAAGAGACCCAGTACTTC. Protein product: CASSVGQLKETQYF.

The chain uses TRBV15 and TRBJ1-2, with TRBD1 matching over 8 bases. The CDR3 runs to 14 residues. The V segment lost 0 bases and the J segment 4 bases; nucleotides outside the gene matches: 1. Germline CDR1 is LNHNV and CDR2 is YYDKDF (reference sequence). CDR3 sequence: CATSRETGGYGYTF. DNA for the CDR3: TGTGCCACCAGCAGAGAAACAGGGGGCTATGGCTACACCTTC.

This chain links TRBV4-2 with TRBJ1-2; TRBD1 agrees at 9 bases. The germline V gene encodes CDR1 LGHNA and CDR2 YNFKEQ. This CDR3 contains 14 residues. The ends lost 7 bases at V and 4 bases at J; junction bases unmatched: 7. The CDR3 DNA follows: TGTGCCAGCAACAAGGACAGGGGAGCCTATGGCTACACCTTC. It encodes CASNKDRGAYGYTF.

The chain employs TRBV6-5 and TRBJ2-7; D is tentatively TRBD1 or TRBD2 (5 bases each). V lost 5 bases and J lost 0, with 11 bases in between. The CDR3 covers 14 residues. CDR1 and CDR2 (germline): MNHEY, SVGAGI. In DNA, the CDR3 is TGTGCCAGCAGTGGGACGGGGTACTCCTACGAGCAGTACTTC. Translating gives CASSGTGYSYEQYF.